The next 19 T cell receptor beta chains were all read from a single sample in a study of blood T cells in healthy people across ages. Primers used in a second PCR of about 6 to 11 cycles were a sample-barcoded 5' primer and a J-beta primer mix. One entry per CDR3 protein, called by TCRdb with MiXCR from the 5' RACE reads. Here the sample spans about 1.5 million distinct CDR3 sequences, roughly 43% being singletons. The sequenced material came from blood. These TCRs come from a woman aged 18-29 years in good health.

The chain employs TRBV5-6 and TRBJ1-2; D remains unclear. Trimming shortened V by 1 base and J by 8 bases, and 9 bases separated the two germline ends. CDR1 SGHDT and CDR2 YYEEEE come from the germline V gene. There are 12 residues in the CDR3. The CDR3 nucleotides read TGTGCCAGCAGCTTGTCGCCAGTAGGCTACACCTTC. It specifies CASSLSPVGYTF. Filled out from reference TRBV5-6 and TRBJ1-2, the complete variable domain reads DAGVTQSPTHLIKTRGQQVTLRCSPKSGHDTVSWYQQALGQGPQFIFQYYEEEERQRGNFPDRFSGHQFPNYSSELNVNALLLGDSALYLCASSLSPVGYTFGSGTRLTVV.

This clonotype has more than one count but fewer than ten. This chain joins TRBV28 and TRBJ2-1; TRBD2 agrees at 12 bases. The CDR3 totals 16 residues. With V trimmed by 4 bases and J by 4 bases, 5 bases remained unmatched. Per the germline V gene, CDR1 is MDHEN and CDR2 is SYDVKM. The CDR3 DNA sequence: TGTGCCAGCAGTTCTTCTAGCGGGAGGGGGTACAATGAGCAGTTCTTC. This sequence encodes CASSSSSGRGYNEQFF. The full variable domain, its missing parts supplied by reference TRBV28 and TRBJ2-1, is DVKVTQSSRYLVKRTGEKVFLECVQDMDHENMFWYRQDPGLGLRLIYFSYDVKMKEKGDIPEGYSVSREKKERFSLILESASTNQTSMYLCASSSSSGRGYNEQFFGPGTRLTVL.

The genes are TRBV6-5 and TRBJ2-6; no clear D gene. The CDR3 is 15 residues long. Per the germline V gene, CDR1 is MNHEY and CDR2 is SVGAGI. The V gene lost 0 bases and the J gene lost 2 bases, with 5 bases spanning the gap. This CDR3 reads CASSYSVAGANVLTF. CDR3 coding DNA: TGTGCCAGCAGTTACTCGGTAGCTGGGGCCAACGTCCTGACTTTC.

This clonotype was recorded a few times. The chain combines TRBV29-1 with TRBJ2-7; TRBD1 might be the D (6 bases). Germline assignment: CDR1 SQVTM and CDR2 ANQGSEA. The CDR3 totals 14 residues. The V gene lost 3 bases and the J gene lost 2 bases, with 14 bases spanning the gap. CDR3 sequence reads: CSVDRDTAPYEQYF. In DNA form, the CDR3 reads TGCAGCGTTGACCGGGACACAGCCCCCTACGAGCAGTACTTC.

The chain joins TRBV27 to TRBJ1-2; no reliable D call. This CDR3 is built from 13 residues. CDR1 and CDR2 from the germline V gene are MNHEY and SMNVEV (reference sequence). The V end was cut by 6 bases, the J end by 2 bases, with 10 bases between. CDR3 bases: TGTGCCAGCAGCCCCCGACCCAACTATGGCTACACCTTC. Its translation: CASSPRPNYGYTF.

This chain connects TRBV7-9 to TRBJ2-1; D may match TRBD1 or TRBD2 (5 bases each). The CDR3 sequence is 15 residues long. CDR1 is SEHNR and CDR2 is FQNEAQ in the germline V gene (reference sequence). Trimming took off 8 bases at V and 1 base at J, with 15 bases between the two ends. For the CDR3, the DNA is TGTGCCAGCCCCGCGAGGGGCGGGTCCTACAATGAGCAGTTCTTC. Translating gives CASPARGGSYNEQFF.

This clonotype was seen many times. The chain combines TRBV4-3 with TRBJ2-7, with a possible D match to TRBD2 (5 bases). Trimming took 0 bases from V and 3 from J, leaving 12 bases between them. From germline, CDR1 is LGHNA and CDR2 YSLEER. The CDR3 runs to 15 residues. CDR3 DNA: TGCGCCAGCAGCCAAGAGGCCCGACGGGACTACGAGCAGTACTTC. Translated, it gives CASSQEARRDYEQYF.

This rearrangement joins TRBV5-1 to TRBJ1-6; 8 nucleotides align to TRBD1. V gave up 0 bases and J gave up 10 bases; unmatched junction bases: 15. The CDR3 extends over 18 amino acids. Germline loops: CDR1 SGHRS, CDR2 YFSETQ. CDR3 residues: CASSLAGTGSDWGSPLHF. Here the CDR3 DNA reads TGCGCCAGCAGCTTGGCCGGGACAGGTAGTGATTGGGGATCACCCCTCCACTTT. The entire variable domain, with the rest obtained from reference TRBV5-1 and TRBJ1-6, is as follows: KAGVTQTPRYLIKTRGQQVTLSCSPISGHRSVSWYQQTPGQGLQFLFEYFSETQRNKGNFPGRFSGRQFSNSRSEMNVSTLELGDSALYLCASSLAGTGSDWGSPLHFGNGTRLTVT.

The chain joins TRBV7-2 to TRBJ2-1; possible D gene TRBD1, 6 bases. The germline gives CDR1 SGHTA, CDR2 FQGNSA. Trimming took off 8 bases at V and 1 base at J, with 15 bases between the two ends. This CDR3 spans 15 amino acids. The CDR3 coding sequence is TGTGCCAGCCTTAAATTGACAGGATCCTACAATGAGCAGTTCTTC. Protein sequence: CASLKLTGSYNEQFF.

The chain carries TRBV7-2 and TRBJ2-1; 9 positions agree with TRBD2. The J call is uncertain, as TRBJ2-7 better fits the DNA end. The CDR3 spans 16 residues. CDR1 is SGHTA and CDR2 is FQGNSA in the germline V gene. CDR3 in DNA: TGTGCCAGCAGCTTAGCGAGCGGGGGGCGGAACAATGAGCAGTACTTC. This translates into CASSLASGGRNNEQYF.

The rearrangement links TRBV28 to TRBJ2-3, with D possibly TRBD2 on 5 matching bases. Between the trimmed V and J ends, which lost 6 bases and 1 base, there was a span of 14 bases. The CDR3 sequence is 15 residues long. The germline V gene has CDR1 MDHEN and CDR2 SYDVKM. The CDR3 DNA reads as TGTGCCAGCAGGGACCCCGAGAGGGGCACAGATACGCAGTATTTT. Translation: CASRDPERGTDTQYF. The full variable domain, rest sourced from reference TRBV28 and TRBJ2-3, is DVKVTQSSRYLVKRTGEKVFLECVQDMDHENMFWYRQDPGLGLRLIYFSYDVKMKEKGDIPEGYSVSREKKERFSLILESASTNQTSMYLCASRDPERGTDTQYFGPGTRLTVL.

J is TRBJ1-1 and V is TRBV29-1; weak D call: TRBD1 (6 bases). The CDR3 totals 15 residues. Germline CDR1 SQVTM, CDR2 ANQGSEA. V shed 5 bases and J shed 0 bases, with 16 bases lying between them. The CDR3 reads CSVLEGGGMNTEAFF. Here the CDR3 DNA reads TGCAGCGTTTTAGAAGGGGGAGGAATGAACACTGAAGCTTTCTTT.

The rearrangement uses TRBV9 and TRBJ1-2; maybe TRBD1 (6 bases). Germline loops: CDR1 SGDLS, CDR2 YYNGEE. Trimming took off 0 bases at V and 4 bases at J, with 16 bases between the two ends. This CDR3 is 16 amino acids long. The DNA of the CDR3 is TGTGCCAGCAGCGTAGAAGGCAGGGGATATAGCTATGGCTACACCTTC. Translating gives CASSVEGRGYSYGYTF.

This clonotype has more than one count but fewer than ten. The rearrangement uses TRBV4-1 and TRBJ1-2; 9 positions agree with TRBD1. Unmatched junction bases numbered 5, after V lost 4 bases and J lost 2 bases. This CDR3 has 15 residues. The germline V gene encodes CDR1 MGHRA and CDR2 YSYEKL. The CDR3 coding sequence is TGCGCCAGCAGCCGATTACAGGGGGCCAACTATGGCTACACCTTC. This gives the protein CASSRLQGANYGYTF.

Worth noting for this clonotype: Sequence at one end of the junction differs from germline and may be a read error. This chain uses TRBV5-1 with TRBJ2-1; 7 bases align to TRBD1. The CDR3 loop spans 15 amino acids. Looked up from germline, CDR1 is SGHRS and CDR2 is YFSETQ. CDR3 in amino acids: CASSPGGQSYNGQFF. In nucleotides, the CDR3 is TGCGCCAGCAGCCCAGGGGGACAGTCCTACAATGGGCAGTTCTTC.

The chain joins TRBV3-1 to TRBJ2-7, with TRBD1 identical over 10 bases. This CDR3 is built from 15 residues. CDR1 and CDR2 (germline): LGHDT, YNNKEL (reference sequence). V shed 3 bases, J shed 6 bases, and the junction held 8 bases outside the gene matches. The CDR3 loop is CASSHFAGDRGEQYF. Written as DNA, the CDR3 is TGTGCCAGCAGCCACTTCGCGGGGGACAGGGGCGAGCAGTACTTC.

This clonotype has more than one count but fewer than ten. The CDR3 DNA follows: TGTGCCAGCAGCTTAAATGACGCGGGGTATGGCTACACCTTC. It specifies CASSLNDAGYGYTF. The V and J genes are TRBV7-6 and TRBJ1-2; D call uncertain. Germline CDR1 and CDR2: SGHVS and FNYEAQ. This CDR3 is 14 amino acids long. Trimming cost V 2 bases and J 5 bases, with 12 bases left between them.

This clonotype was observed at least ten times. CDR3 sequence: CASSVRTDTQYF. CDR3 bases: TGTGCCAGCAGCGTCCGAACAGATACGCAGTATTTT. This chain uses TRBV9 with TRBJ2-3; D is uncertain. This CDR3 contains 12 residues. CDR1 and CDR2 (germline): SGDLS, YYNGEE. Trimming pared 2 bases from V and 3 bases from J, leaving 4 bases between. Combining the CDR3 with reference TRBV9 and TRBJ2-3 gives the whole variable domain DSGVTQTPKHLITATGQRVTLRCSPRSGDLSVYWYQQSLDQGLQFLIQYYNGEERAKGNILERFSAQQFPDLHSELNLSSLELGDSALYFCASSVRTDTQYFGPGTRLTVL.

The chain has TRBV27 and TRBJ1-2; possibly TRBD1 for D (5 bases). This CDR3 spans 12 amino acids. The V end was cut by 5 bases, the J end by 12 bases, with 16 bases between. Germline V CDR1 and CDR2: MNHEY, SMNVEV (reference sequence). The CDR3 DNA sequence: TGTGCCAGCAGTGGGACGGGGGACCAGCACACCTTC. Its translation is CASSGTGDQHTF.